The 6 T cell receptor beta chains below were found in one sample sequenced in a study of blood T cell repertoires in COVID-19. Some clones are missing from TCRdb's copy, which holds only in-frame ones; the method was immunoSEQ multiplex PCR. The sample lists approximately 100,000 clones, more than 85% occurring once. The sequenced sample consisted of peripheral blood. Receptors were obtained from a man aged 55 to 70 with acute or convalescent COVID-19.

CDR3 in amino acids: CASSTWTGARETQYF. The CDR3 DNA is TGTGCCAGTAGTACCTGGACAGGGGCGAGAGAGACCCAGTACTTC. This rearrangement joins TRBV19 to TRBJ2-5; 9 nucleotides align to TRBD1. V shed 4 bases and J 4 bases; nucleotides not matched to a gene: 7. This CDR3 contains 15 residues. Germline V gene sequence: CDR1 LNHDA, CDR2 SQIVND (reference sequence).

J is TRBJ2-3 and V is TRBV5-1; 13 nucleotides agree with TRBD2. J lost 6 bases, V lost 7 bases, and 5 bases had no gene match. CDR1 is SGHRS, CDR2 YFSETQ, per germline. The CDR3 spans 14 residues. CDR3 nucleotides: TGCGCCAGCGGGACTAGCGGGGCACGTGATACGCAGTATTTT. Amino acids: CASGTSGARDTQYF.

This clone appeared a single time. The rearrangement links TRBV9 to TRBJ2-7; perhaps TRBD1 as D (6 bases). The CDR3 runs to 14 residues. Trimming took 2 bases from V and 0 from J, leaving 9 bases between them. Germline V gene data show CDR1 as SGDLS and CDR2 as YYNGEE. DNA for the CDR3: TGTGCCAGCAGCGTTGGGGACAACTCCTACGAGCAGTACTTC. This translates into CASSVGDNSYEQYF. Filled out from reference TRBV9 and TRBJ2-7, the complete variable domain reads DSGVTQTPKHLITATGQRVTLRCSPRSGDLSVYWYQQSLDQGLQFLIQYYNGEERAKGNILERFSAQQFPDLHSELNLSSLELGDSALYFCASSVGDNSYEQYFGPGTRLTVT.

The J gene is TRBJ2-3, the V gene TRBV5-4, with 13 positions matching TRBD2. The CDR3 has 16 residues. CDR1 and CDR2 from the germline V gene are SGHNT and YYREEE (reference sequence). Losses at the gene ends were 2 bases for V and 6 bases for J; bases not matched to a gene: 6. The CDR3 nucleotides are TGTGCCAGCAGCTTACTAGCGGGAGGGCCTACGGATACGCAGTATTTT. The encoded protein is CASSLLAGGPTDTQYF.

V and J are TRBV28 and TRBJ1-5; D is uncertain. Germline CDR1 is MDHEN and CDR2 is SYDVKM. The length of the CDR3 is 12 residues. V was shortened by 5 bases and J by 6 bases, with 8 bases between the two germline ends. The CDR3 loop is CASSVSFQPQHF. In DNA, the CDR3 is TGTGCCAGCAGTGTGAGCTTTCAGCCCCAGCATTTT.

The V call is TRBV4-2, the J call TRBJ1-1; maybe TRBD1 (5 bases). There are 15 residues in the CDR3. V was trimmed by 0 bases and J by 6 bases, leaving 14 bases between them. The germline gives CDR1 LGHNA, CDR2 YNFKEQ. CDR3 DNA: TGTGCCAGCAGCCAAGATCGGACATCGGCGGCTGAAGCTTTCTTT. Its translation: CASSQDRTSAAEAFF.